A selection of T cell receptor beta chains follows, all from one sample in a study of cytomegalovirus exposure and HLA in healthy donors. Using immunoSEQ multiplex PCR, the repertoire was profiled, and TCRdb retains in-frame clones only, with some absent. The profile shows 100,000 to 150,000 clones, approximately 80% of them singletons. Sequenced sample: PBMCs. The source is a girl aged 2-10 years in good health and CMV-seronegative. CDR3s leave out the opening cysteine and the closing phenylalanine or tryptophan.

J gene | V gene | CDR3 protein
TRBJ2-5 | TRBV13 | ASSLASAGGAAKTQY
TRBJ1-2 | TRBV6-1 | AVRESPNYGYT
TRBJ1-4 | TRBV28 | ASSFPQGKKLF
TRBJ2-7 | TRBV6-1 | ASSEWGTSGYEQY
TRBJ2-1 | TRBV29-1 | SVVSGTRDNEQF
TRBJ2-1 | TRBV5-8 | ASSFGLAGINEQF
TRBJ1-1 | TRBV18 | ASSPDREVMGTEAF
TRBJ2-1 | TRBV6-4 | ASSEIAGSSYNEQF
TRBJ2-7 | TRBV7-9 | ASSLAGAEQY
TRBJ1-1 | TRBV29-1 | SVVRAGRGGTEAF
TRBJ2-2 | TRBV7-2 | ASSLASGRAGELF
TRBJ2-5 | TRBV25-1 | ASSEIEGGETQY
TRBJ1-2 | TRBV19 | ASSSRGRFGGYT
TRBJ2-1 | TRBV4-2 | ASSQDRPGLAGNEQF
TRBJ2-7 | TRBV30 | AWSRVGVADEQY
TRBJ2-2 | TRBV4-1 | ASSQGTGGGGELF
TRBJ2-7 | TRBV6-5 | ASRPTGTYEQY
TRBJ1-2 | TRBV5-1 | ASSFETGAGYT